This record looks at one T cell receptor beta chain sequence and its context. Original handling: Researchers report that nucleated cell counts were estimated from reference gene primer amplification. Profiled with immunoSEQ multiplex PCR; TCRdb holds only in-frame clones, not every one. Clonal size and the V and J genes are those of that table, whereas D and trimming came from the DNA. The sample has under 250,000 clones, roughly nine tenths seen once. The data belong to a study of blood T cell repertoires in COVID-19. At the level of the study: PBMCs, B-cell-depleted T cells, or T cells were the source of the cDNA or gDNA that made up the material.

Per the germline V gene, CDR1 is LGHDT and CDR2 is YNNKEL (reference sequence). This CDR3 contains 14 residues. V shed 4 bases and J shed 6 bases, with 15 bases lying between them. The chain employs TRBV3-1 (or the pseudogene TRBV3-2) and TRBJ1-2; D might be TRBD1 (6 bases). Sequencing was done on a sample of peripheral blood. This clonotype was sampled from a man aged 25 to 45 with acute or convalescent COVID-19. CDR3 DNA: TGTGCCAGCAGCCCTCACGGGACACTCGATGGCTACACCTTC. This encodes CASSPHGTLDGYTF.